This TCR beta chain was sequenced in a study of T cells in Graves' hyperthyroidism and ophthalmopathy. Study at large: At initial diagnosis, before any treatment had begun, peripheral blood was obtained.

Points from the study as a whole: A model using 13 V-J features told ophthalmopathy apart from stable hyperthyroidism.

TCR beta CDR3 region amplification was performed from RNA transcripts. The TCR CDR3 first-round RT-PCR relied on the HTBI primer set. TCRdb re-derived calls from the multiplex PCR reads in MiXCR, one entry per CDR3 protein. The table lists 250,000 to 350,000 distinct CDR3 sequences, around 16% of them singletons. Stable disease denoted Graves' hyperthyroidism without ophthalmopathy progression within 18 months. Diagnostic decisions used clinical symptoms, serum thyroxine and TRAb, thyroid ultrasound and orbital computed tomography. This clonotype was found many times. Its specificity is not known. The V end lost 6 bases, the J end lost 2 bases, and 21 bases lay between the germline ends. The V gene's germline CDR1 is MDHEN and CDR2 SYDVKM. The CDR3 covers 17 residues.

The chain couples TRBV28 to TRBJ2-3, with D perhaps TRBD2 (7 bases). This receptor was taken from a man aged 30-40 years with Graves' hyperthyroidism. Sequenced material: blood. In DNA, the CDR3 is TGTGCCAGCAGCCCTGGCCTTGGGAGGGGGGACACAGATACGCAGTATTTT. Amino acid sequence: CASSPGLGRGDTDTQYF.